Below are 26 T cell receptor beta chains sequenced from a single sample in a study of vaccination and CD4 T cells after COVID-19 (dated by TCRdb to between 2021 and 2024). Reading the label with the study, this specimen's treatment or condition is: roughly 10-day PBMC culture with coronavirus spike peptide pools or control peptides (ViraFEST assay). Library method: PCR. These reads were obtained on an Illumina iSeq 100. TCR sequencing of DNA from cultured CD4+ T cells used the Oncomine TCR Beta short-read assay at the Johns Hopkins FTIC core. In TCRdb, the public reads were trimmed at Q25 with fastp and aligned with MiXCR, with productive beta chains retained. Duplicate CDR3 protein sequences are folded into a single record with the most common DNA and genes. The sample has tens of thousands of distinct CDR3 sequences on record, 50% to 65% of them singletons. Clones ranked in the top ten supply 28% of the sample.

The antigens these receptors bind are not known. Source: CD4+ T cells from blood, cultured in vitro, taken before SARS-CoV-2 vaccination. These receptors were obtained from a human donor who received a COVID-19 vaccine.

This clonotype showed up just a few times. The chain employs TRBV19 and TRBJ1-5; 10 bases match TRBD1. The V gene's germline CDR1 is LNHDA and CDR2 SQIVND (reference sequence). J was trimmed by 5 bases and V by 6 bases; bases with no gene match: 4. The CDR3 contains 14 residues. The CDR3 nucleotides are TGTGCCAGTAGGACAGGGGGCCGGGATCAGCCCCAGCATTTT. Translated: CASRTGGRDQPQHF.

The V call is TRBV19, the J call TRBJ1-2; TRBD1 aligns across 9 bases. The CDR3 totals 17 residues. Germline values: CDR1 LNHDA, CDR2 SQIVND (reference sequence). V shed 0 bases, J shed 3 bases, and the junction held 8 bases outside the gene matches. The CDR3 spells CASSIDSGGQGHYGYTF. Here the CDR3 DNA reads TGTGCCAGTAGTATAGACAGCGGGGGACAGGGACACTATGGCTACACCTTC.

The chain combines TRBV20-1 with TRBJ1-5; D call uncertain. V lost 6 bases and J 2 bases, leaving 8 bases between the germline ends. This CDR3 contains 12 residues. CDR1 is DFQATT, CDR2 SNEGSKA, per germline (reference sequence). CDR3 residues: CSAAVGNQPQHF. CDR3 nucleotides: TGCAGTGCCGCAGTTGGCAATCAGCCCCAGCATTTT.

The chain joins TRBV3-1 to TRBJ2-2; D remains unclear. The CDR3 is 15 residues long. V shed 0 bases and J shed 5 bases, with 10 bases lying between them. Per the germline V gene, CDR1 is LGHDT and CDR2 is YNNKEL (reference sequence). This CDR3 reads CASSQEDKGTGELFF. CDR3 bases: TGTGCCAGCAGCCAAGAGGATAAAGGAACCGGGGAGCTGTTTTTT.

The chain is built from TRBV7-9 and TRBJ1-6, with 7 bases identical to TRBD1. Germline V gene data show CDR1 as SEHNR and CDR2 as FQNEAQ (reference sequence). This CDR3 contains 13 residues. V was clipped by 5 bases and J by 9 bases; unmatched bases: 4. CDR3 sequence (DNA): TGTGCCAGCAGCGCCCGGGACAGTTCACCCCTCCACTTT. The encoded protein is CASSARDSSPLHF.

The V call is TRBV10-3, the J call TRBJ2-5; tentative D call: TRBD2 (6 bases). V lost 0 bases and J 1 base, leaving 12 bases between the germline ends. Germline CDR1 reads ENHRY; CDR2 reads SYGVKD. The CDR3 spans 16 residues. DNA of the CDR3: TGTGCCATCAGTGAGTCGTCGGGGGAAAGCCAAGAGACCCAGTACTTC. This translates into CAISESSGESQETQYF.

This CDR3 reads CASSYSPGVGSGANVLTF. In nucleotides, the CDR3 is TGTGCCAGCAGTTACAGCCCAGGGGTGGGCTCTGGGGCCAACGTCCTGACTTTC. V gene TRBV6-5 combines with J gene TRBJ2-6; D is possibly TRBD1 (6 bases). Germline lookup yields CDR1 MNHEY and CDR2 SVGAGI. This CDR3 region has 18 residues. Trimming took off 2 bases at V and 0 bases at J, with 14 bases between the two ends.

J is TRBJ1-2 and V is TRBV20-1; weak D call: TRBD1 (5 bases). The CDR3 covers 12 residues. The germline CDR1 and CDR2 sequences are DFQATT and SNEGSKA (reference sequence). Trimming cost V 1 base and J 3 bases, with 6 bases left between them. The DNA of the CDR3 is TGCAGTGCTAGAGGAGGGGACTATGGCTACACCTTC. Its translation is CSARGGDYGYTF.

The V gene is TRBV9, the J gene TRBJ2-1; 9 bases map to TRBD2. This CDR3 region has 12 residues. J gave up 10 bases and V 1 base, and 0 bases lay outside the gene matches. Germline V lookup: CDR1 SGDLS, CDR2 YYNGEE. The DNA of the CDR3 is TGTGCCAGCAGCGTAACTAGCGGGGAGCAGTTCTTC. It is translated as CASSVTSGEQFF.

This clonotype was found once. The chain has TRBV4-1 and TRBJ2-5; D is perhaps TRBD1 (6 bases). The V end lost 4 bases, the J end lost 1 base, and 16 bases lay between the germline ends. CDR1 is MGHRA, CDR2 YSYEKL, per germline. This CDR3 has 16 amino acids. The CDR3: CASSLGRGGAQETQYF. The CDR3 bases are TGCGCCAGCAGCCTGGGACGAGGGGGAGCCCAAGAGACCCAGTACTTC.

This chain connects TRBV7-9 to TRBJ1-3; a weak D match, TRBD1 (5 bases). The germline gives CDR1 SEHNR, CDR2 FQNEAQ (reference sequence). Trimming removed 1 base at V and 3 bases at J, with 7 bases between. This CDR3 region has 14 residues. CDR3 loop: CASSLGGSGNTIYF. Written as DNA, the CDR3 is TGTGCCAGCAGCTTAGGGGGGAGTGGAAACACCATATATTTT.

This clonotype was counted between two and nine times. The chain joins TRBV10-1 to TRBJ1-2; 8 bases are shared with TRBD1. V gave up 2 bases and J gave up 6 bases; unmatched junction bases: 8. The germline CDR1 and CDR2 sequences are WNHNN and SYGVQD (reference sequence). The CDR3 is 15 residues long. CDR3 sequence: CASSEAGQGGNGYTF. The CDR3 nucleotides read TGCGCCAGCAGTGAGGCCGGACAGGGCGGAAATGGCTACACCTTC.

This clonotype has more than one count but fewer than ten. The J gene is TRBJ1-1, the V gene TRBV16, with D possibly TRBD1 on 6 matching bases. CDR1 and CDR2 (germline): KGHSY, FQNENV. The CDR3 loop spans 15 amino acids. V lost 3 bases and J 1 base, leaving 12 bases between the germline ends. The CDR3 region has the DNA TGTGCCAGCAGCCACAACAGGGCTACGAACACTGAAGCTTTCTTT. It codes for CASSHNRATNTEAFF.

V and J are TRBV28 and TRBJ1-1; TRBD1 might be the D (6 bases). Trimming removed 6 bases from V and 3 bases from J, with 14 bases in between. CDR3 length: 14 residues. The germline gives CDR1 MDHEN, CDR2 SYDVKM. The CDR3 DNA is TGTGCCAGCAGGATTCCGGGACAAGACACTGAAGCTTTCTTT. It is translated as CASRIPGQDTEAFF.

The rearrangement joins TRBV29-1 to TRBJ1-5; D may be TRBD1 (6 bases). Germline CDR1 reads SQVTM; CDR2 reads ANQGSEA. This CDR3 contains 14 residues. V lost 6 bases and J lost 7, with 19 bases in between. The DNA for the CDR3 is TGCAGCGTCTCGGCGGGTAGGGGGGACCAGCCCCAGCATTTT. Translation: CSVSAGRGDQPQHF.

This clonotype was picked up a small number of times. This chain links TRBV6-1 with TRBJ1-3; D not resolved. V lost 3 bases to trimming and J lost 1 base, with 7 bases between them. The CDR3 length is 14 residues. Germline V gene data show CDR1 as MNHNS and CDR2 as SASEGT. DNA for the CDR3: TGTGCCAGCAGTGAGGAATGGTCTGGAAACACCATATATTTT. Amino acid sequence: CASSEEWSGNTIYF.

This clonotype was detected a few times. V usage is TRBV24-1 and J usage is TRBJ1-2, with TRBD1 matching over 7 bases. Germline V gives CDR1 KGHDR, CDR2 SFDVKD. The CDR3 is made up of 15 amino acids. J was trimmed by 2 bases and V by 3 bases; bases with no gene match: 5. The CDR3 bases are TGTGCCACCAGTGATGACAGGGCCTCCAACTATGGCTACACCTTC. Residues: CATSDDRASNYGYTF.

This clonotype has only one observation. The chain couples TRBV19 to TRBJ1-2; the D is unclear. This CDR3 spans 15 amino acids. Trimming took off 4 bases at V and 0 bases at J, with 12 bases between the two ends. In germline, CDR1 is LNHDA, CDR2 SQIVND (reference sequence). The DNA for the CDR3 is TGTGCCAGTAGTACCCGTGGGCCCACTAACTATGGCTACACCTTC. The encoded protein is CASSTRGPTNYGYTF.

The CDR3 DNA is TGCGCCAGCAGCCTCGCGGCAGGGGCGAACACCGGGGAGCTGTTTTTT. This sequence encodes CASSLAAGANTGELFF. The chain links TRBV5-1 to TRBJ2-2; D perhaps matches TRBD1 (6 bases). V lost 4 bases and J lost 0, with 13 bases in between. Germline CDR1 reads SGHRS; CDR2 reads YFSETQ. The CDR3 covers 16 residues.

The chain recombines TRBV20-1 with TRBJ2-5; 7 nucleotides line up with TRBD2. V dropped 3 bases and J dropped 1; count of bases not matched to a gene: 5. This CDR3 spans 14 amino acids. Germline-derived CDR1 and CDR2 are DFQATT and SNEGSKA (reference sequence). This chain's CDR3 is CSASPGGVQETQYF. CDR3 nucleotides: TGCAGTGCTAGTCCGGGGGGTGTCCAAGAGACCCAGTACTTC.

This clonotype was seen a handful of times. The chain is built from TRBV6-2 or TRBV6-3 and TRBJ2-7, with D perhaps matching TRBD1 (5 bases). V was pared by 2 bases and J by 4 bases, with 15 bases between. Germline CDR1 and CDR2: MNHEY and SVGEGT. The CDR3 extends over 15 amino acids. CDR3 sequence reads: CASSYTSRQQYEQYF. CDR3 in DNA: TGTGCCAGCAGTTACACCAGCAGACAGCAATACGAGCAGTACTTC.

This clonotype was observed a few times. The chain recombines TRBV6-1 with TRBJ1-5, with D unresolved. V was clipped by 5 bases and J by 5 bases, with 10 bases between them. The CDR3 runs to 13 residues. CDR1 MNHNS and CDR2 SASEGT come from the germline V gene. The CDR3, as DNA: TGTGCCAGCAGTATACGGACCGATCAGCCCCAGCATTTT. This codes for CASSIRTDQPQHF.

J is TRBJ1-6 and V is TRBV2; D possibly corresponds to TRBD1 (5 bases). This CDR3 region has 13 residues. The V gene lost 4 bases and the J gene lost 7 bases, with 8 bases spanning the gap. The germline V gene encodes CDR1 SNHLY and CDR2 FYNNEI. The CDR3 DNA sequence: TGTGCCAGCAGTGCTCGACAGAATTCACCCCTCCACTTT. It translates to CASSARQNSPLHF.

The chain uses TRBV7-9 and TRBJ2-5; D is perhaps TRBD1 (7 bases). Trimming pared 5 bases from V and 5 bases from J, leaving 15 bases between. This CDR3 is built from 14 residues. Looked up from germline, CDR1 is SEHNR and CDR2 is FQNEAQ (reference sequence). The CDR3 DNA reads as TGTGCCAGCAGCGGAGGGGGCTGGGGGGAGACCCAGTACTTC. This sequence encodes CASSGGGWGETQYF.

This rearrangement joins TRBV5-1 to TRBJ2-3; D uncertain. The CDR3 consists of 13 residues. CDR1 is SGHRS, CDR2 YFSETQ, per germline. V was trimmed by 0 bases and J by 2 bases, leaving 4 bases between them. Here the CDR3 reads CASSLGDTDTQYF. The CDR3 DNA is TGCGCCAGCAGCTTGGGGGACACAGATACGCAGTATTTT.

In this sample, this clonotype turned up a few times. This chain connects TRBV30 to TRBJ1-3; D not resolved. The ends were cut back, 2 bases at V and 7 bases at J, with 18 bases in the middle. The CDR3 extends over 15 amino acids. In germline, CDR1 is GTSNPN, CDR2 SVGIG (reference sequence). The CDR3 loop is CAWSTPYGTGNTIYF. CDR3 in DNA: TGTGCCTGGAGTACCCCTTATGGAACGGGGAACACCATATATTTT.